Sequencing of this T cell receptor (beta chain) was carried out in a study of blood T cell repertoires in COVID-19. Overall study context: Sites across the United States, Italy and Spain contributed samples from acute and convalescent COVID-19. T cells, B-cell-depleted T cells, or PBMCs provided the cDNA or gDNA that served as material.

Germline V gene lookup returns CDR1 SGHTS and CDR2 YDEGEE. The CDR3 contains 14 residues. V dropped 4 bases and J dropped 2 bases, with 10 bases sitting between them. In the study's own analysis: Estimation of nucleated cell counts was performed using reference gene primer amplification. Some clones are missing from TCRdb's copy, which holds only in-frame ones; the method was immunoSEQ multiplex PCR. V, J and clone size derive from that table, while D and trimming were established from the DNA sequence. Of about 140,000 clones listed, 84% are singletons. Material: peripheral blood. The TCR comes from a woman aged 60-75 years with acute or convalescent COVID-19. The chain uses TRBV5-8 and TRBJ2-4; D is possibly TRBD1 (6 bases). The CDR3 reads CASSIRGTKNIQYF. The CDR3, as DNA: TGTGCCAGCAGCATTAGGGGGACCAAAAACATTCAGTACTTC. The full variable domain, rest sourced from reference TRBV5-8 and TRBJ2-4, is EAGVTQSPTHLIKTRGQQATLRCSPISGHTSVYWYQQALGLGLQFLLWYDEGEERNRGNFPPRFSGRQFPNYSSELNVNALELEDSALYLCASSIRGTKNIQYFGAGTRLSVL.